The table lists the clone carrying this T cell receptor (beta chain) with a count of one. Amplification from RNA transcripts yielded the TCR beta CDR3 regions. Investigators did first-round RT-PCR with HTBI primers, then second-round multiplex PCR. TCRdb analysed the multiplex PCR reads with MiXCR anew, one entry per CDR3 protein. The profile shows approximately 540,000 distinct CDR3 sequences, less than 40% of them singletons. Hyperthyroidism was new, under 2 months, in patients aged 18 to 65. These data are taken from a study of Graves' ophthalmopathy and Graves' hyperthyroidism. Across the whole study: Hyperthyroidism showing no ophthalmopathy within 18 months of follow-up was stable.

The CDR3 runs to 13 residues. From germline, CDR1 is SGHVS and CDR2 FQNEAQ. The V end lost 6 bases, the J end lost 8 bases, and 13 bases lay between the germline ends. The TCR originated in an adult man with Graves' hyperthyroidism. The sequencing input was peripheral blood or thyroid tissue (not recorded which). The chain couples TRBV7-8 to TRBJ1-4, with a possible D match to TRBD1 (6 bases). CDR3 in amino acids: CASSAGAVEKLFF. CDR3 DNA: TGTGCCAGCAGTGCGGGGGCTGTGGAAAAACTGTTTTTT.